What follows describes a single T cell receptor beta chain. Its antigen is unidentified. The source of the sample is a study of cytomegalovirus exposure and HLA in healthy donors. Study conclusions and caveats: Rarity held for most TCR sequences, but there were some public TCRs that occurred in many donors.

The V gene's germline CDR1 is SGHAT and CDR2 FQNNGV. The CDR3 consists of 16 residues. The junction had 11 bases not matched to a gene; V was cut back by 6 bases and J by 4 bases. The study ran its PCR with 60 Vbeta and 13 Jbeta primers. Assay used: immunoSEQ multiplex PCR; TCRdb lists only in-frame clones, some missing. The repertoire consists of some 130,000 clones, with over 75% occurring once and the leading ten covering about 4.3%. Input material: PBMCs. This TCR derives from a man aged 30 to 45 in good health. The J gene is TRBJ2-3, the V gene TRBV11-2, with 9 bases aligning to TRBD1. CDR3 nucleotides: TGTGCCAGCAGATCCGGAACCGGGACAGGGCCAGATACGCAGTATTTT. This encodes CASRSGTGTGPDTQYF. Combining the CDR3 with reference TRBV11-2 and TRBJ2-3 gives the whole variable domain EAGVAQSPRYKIIEKRQSVAFWCNPISGHATLYWYQQILGQGPKLLIQFQNNGVVDDSQLPKDRFSAERLKGVDSTLKIQPAKLEDSAVYLCASRSGTGTGPDTQYFGPGTRLTVL.